Below are 16 T cell receptor beta chains sequenced from a single sample in a study of T cell clonotyping in hematopoietic cell transplantation (dated by TCRdb to the early 2020s). Taken with the paper, the label for time point translates to: 30 days after allo-HCT. Library prep was done by the immunoSEQ multiplex PCR assay. The table was pulled from immuneACCESS by TCRdb, which kept in-frame rearrangements only. Such tables lose some clones; where checked, under half of the loss comes from unresolved V genes, and the rest has no known cause. This sample holds 15,000 to 20,000 clones; more than 60% were observed only once. The ten largest clones take up about 10% of the sample. This sample comprised PBMCs, obtained 30 days after allogeneic stem cell transplant. The origin of the receptors is a male patient aged 50 to 60 who had an allogeneic stem cell transplant from an unrelated donor, so T cells may come from the graft donor. Some clones in this sample may be carry-over from other donors' samples.

The rearrangement links TRBV30 to TRBJ1-2; tentative D call: TRBD1 (5 bases). Germline V gene data show CDR1 as GTSNPN and CDR2 as SVGIG (reference sequence). The CDR3 spans 14 residues. V lost 0 bases, J lost 4 bases, and 12 bases lay in between. CDR3 sequence (DNA): TGTGCCTGGAGTGTAAGGTGGGGCCTCTATGGCTACACCTTC. This translates into CAWSVRWGLYGYTF. The variable domain in full, completed from reference TRBV30 and TRBJ1-2, reads SQTIHQWPATLVQPVGSPLSLECTVEGTSNPNLYWYRQAAGRGLQLLFYSVGIGQISSEVPQNLSASRPQDRQFILSSKKLLLSDSGFYLCAWSVRWGLYGYTFGSGTRLTVV.

The rearrangement links TRBV4-3 to TRBJ1-2; 8 positions match TRBD1. Unmatched junction bases numbered 3, after V lost 3 bases and J lost 3 bases. This CDR3 comprises 14 residues. From germline, CDR1 is LGHNA and CDR2 YSLEER. The CDR3 protein is CASSQNRGDYGYTF. The CDR3 coding sequence is TGCGCCAGCAGCCAGAACAGGGGGGACTATGGCTACACCTTC.

The V call is TRBV19, the J call TRBJ1-1; D gene unclear. Germline CDR1 LNHDA, CDR2 SQIVND (reference sequence). The V gene lost 5 bases and the J gene lost 0 bases, with 10 bases spanning the gap. The CDR3 contains 14 residues. The CDR3 reads CASSPAGLNTEAFF. The CDR3 coding sequence is TGTGCCAGTAGTCCGGCGGGTCTGAACACTGAAGCTTTCTTT. The complete variable domain, with remaining parts taken from reference TRBV19 and TRBJ1-1, reads DGGITQSPKYLFRKEGQNVTLSCEQNLNHDAMYWYRQDPGQGLRLIYYSQIVNDFQKGDIAEGYSVSREKKESFPLTVTSAQKNPTAFYLCASSPAGLNTEAFFGQGTRLTVV.

This chain joins TRBV27 and TRBJ2-5, with 10 bases identical to TRBD1. Germline V gene lookup returns CDR1 MNHEY and CDR2 SMNVEV (reference sequence). This CDR3 comprises 16 residues. V dropped 4 bases and J dropped 2; count of bases not matched to a gene: 7. CDR3 region: CASSSLGQGIQETQYF. The DNA for the CDR3 is TGTGCCAGCAGTTCCCTGGGACAGGGGATACAAGAGACCCAGTACTTC.

This sequence joins TRBV9 and TRBJ2-7; possible D gene TRBD1, 6 bases. CDR1 and CDR2 from the germline V gene are SGDLS and YYNGEE. Trimming took off 0 bases at V and 0 bases at J, with 10 bases between the two ends. The CDR3 extends over 15 amino acids. CDR3 protein: CASSVGTGFSYEQYF. CDR3 DNA sequence: TGTGCCAGCAGCGTAGGAACAGGGTTCTCCTACGAGCAGTACTTC.

The chain is built from TRBV5-1 and TRBJ1-5, with TRBD1 as a possible D gene (6 bases). The V end lost 4 bases, the J end lost 9 bases, and 17 bases lay between the germline ends. There are 14 residues in the CDR3. CDR1 and CDR2 (germline): SGHRS, YFSETQ. CDR3: CASSPSTGFGPQHF. The CDR3 nucleotides are TGCGCCAGCAGCCCGTCCACAGGGTTCGGGCCCCAGCATTTT.

The genes are TRBV30 and TRBJ2-7, with 7 bases aligning to TRBD1. The germline gives CDR1 GTSNPN, CDR2 SVGIG (reference sequence). The CDR3 length is 13 residues. V shed 4 bases and J 0 bases; nucleotides not matched to a gene: 3. The CDR3: CAWIGQDSYEQYF. CDR3 DNA: TGTGCCTGGATAGGACAGGACTCCTACGAGCAGTACTTC.

The V and J genes are TRBV29-1 and TRBJ1-1, with 8 bases that match TRBD1. Trimming removed 7 bases from V and 6 bases from J; junction bases left unmatched: 10. Germline assignment: CDR1 SQVTM and CDR2 ANQGSEA. CDR3 length equals 13 residues. The CDR3 nucleotides read TGCAGCGCTTCAGGGGGCGCTTGGGCTGAAGCTTTCTTT. Protein sequence: CSASGGAWAEAFF.

This clone was detected once. The chain uses TRBV25-1 and TRBJ2-3; TRBD2 is a possible D gene (5 bases). Trimming removed 2 bases at V and 2 bases at J, with 8 bases between. CDR1 MGHDK and CDR2 SYGVNS come from the germline V gene. The CDR3 covers 14 residues. CDR3 nucleotide sequence: TGTGCCAGCAGTGAAGAGGGAGTCACAGATACGCAGTATTTT. Translated: CASSEEGVTDTQYF.

This chain links TRBV4-2 with TRBJ2-7; 8 nucleotides agree with TRBD1. Unmatched junction bases numbered 2, after V lost 1 base and J lost 0 bases. CDR1 and CDR2 from the germline V gene are LGHNA and YNFKEQ. This CDR3 has 15 amino acids. CDR3 sequence: CASSQAGTGSYEQYF. The CDR3 nucleotides are TGTGCCAGCAGCCAAGCCGGGACAGGCTCCTACGAGCAGTACTTC.

The J gene is TRBJ2-7, the V gene TRBV5-1; 10 nucleotides align to TRBD1. Looked up from germline, CDR1 is SGHRS and CDR2 is YFSETQ. The CDR3 consists of 14 residues. Trimming took 1 base from V and 5 from J; bases not matched to a gene: 3. DNA for the CDR3: TGCGCCAGCAGCTTGTTAGGGACAGGGGACGAGCAGTACTTC. Its translation is CASSLLGTGDEQYF.

The chain uses TRBV7-1 and TRBJ1-5, with D unclear. TRBV7-1 is reported as an ORF; its role is uncertain. The CDR3 runs to 11 residues. Trimming removed 6 bases at V and 9 bases at J, with 9 bases between. The CDR3 DNA is TGTGCCAGCAGAGGACCGGGGCCCCAGCATTTT. This encodes CASRGPGPQHF.

This sequence joins TRBV25-1 and TRBJ1-1; no definite D call. Germline V gene lookup returns CDR1 MGHDK and CDR2 SYGVNS. The ends were cut back, 1 base at V and 0 bases at J, with 9 bases in the middle. The CDR3 sequence is 15 residues long. The CDR3, as DNA: TGTGCCAGCAGTGAATCCGGAGTCATGAACACTGAAGCTTTCTTT. Translating it yields CASSESGVMNTEAFF.

CDR3 sequence (DNA): TGTGCCAGCAGTATCCGGGGACAGCGTGAAGCTTTCTTT. Translation: CASSIRGQREAFF. This chain joins TRBV6-5 and TRBJ1-1; 7 positions match TRBD1. This CDR3 region has 13 residues. Germline CDR1 and CDR2: MNHEY and SVGAGI. V lost 5 bases to trimming and J lost 7 bases; unmatched junction nucleotides: 7.

The chain couples TRBV11-2 to TRBJ1-2, with D possibly TRBD1 on 5 matching bases. CDR1 is SGHAT and CDR2 is FQNNGV in the germline V gene. V dropped 5 bases and J dropped 3 bases, with 13 bases sitting between them. The CDR3 contains 14 residues. CDR3 DNA: TGTGCCAGCAGCCCCGCAAGGGGAGACTATGGCTACACCTTC. It codes for CASSPARGDYGYTF.

The chain couples TRBV5-1 to TRBJ1-6; no firm D call. The germline CDR1 and CDR2 sequences are SGHRS and YFSETQ. Between the trimmed V and J ends, which lost 2 bases and 7 bases, there was a span of 10 bases. The CDR3 is 14 residues long. CDR3 sequence reads: CASSFTSGNSPLHF. DNA for the CDR3: TGCGCCAGCAGCTTTACATCGGGGAATTCACCCCTCCACTTT.